This T cell receptor (beta chain) is from a study of cytomegalovirus exposure and HLA in healthy donors. Study background: There were 90 million to 130 million unique TCR beta sequences, drawn from roughly 200 million T cells, in an earlier analysis. Some 91 million unique TCRs from HLA-typed donors were held in an early release of data. Study-level results: There were reportedly fewer N-insertions in an Asian-associated ancestry cluster than the roughly 670-donor mean, in a later analysis.

Comments on this clone: Its antigen is not known.

This CDR3 has 14 residues. V gave up 7 bases and J gave up 2 bases, with 14 bases separating them. Germline lookup yields CDR1 SNHLY and CDR2 FYNNEI. PCR employed 60 Vbeta and 13 Jbeta primers. Here immunoSEQ multiplex PCR was the method, and the copy in TCRdb shows in-frame clones only, minus some. The table includes about 220,000 clones, under 80% detected once. The source of this sequence is a woman aged 25-40 years in good health and CMV-seronegative. Sample: PBMCs. The chain has TRBV2 and TRBJ1-1; perhaps TRBD1 as D (5 bases). The CDR3 DNA reads as TGTGCCAGCAAGGAAGGGAGGGGAAACACTGAAGCTTTCTTT. Its protein is CASKEGRGNTEAFF.